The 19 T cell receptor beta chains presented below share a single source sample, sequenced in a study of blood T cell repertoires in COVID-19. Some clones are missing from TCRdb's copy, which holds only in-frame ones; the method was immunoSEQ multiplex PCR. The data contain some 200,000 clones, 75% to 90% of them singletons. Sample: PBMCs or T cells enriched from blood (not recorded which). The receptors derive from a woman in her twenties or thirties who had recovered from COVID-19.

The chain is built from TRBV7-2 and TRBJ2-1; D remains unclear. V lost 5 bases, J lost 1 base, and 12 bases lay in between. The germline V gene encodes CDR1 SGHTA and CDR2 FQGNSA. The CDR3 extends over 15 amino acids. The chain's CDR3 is CASSPSPTSYNEQFF. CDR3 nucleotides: TGTGCCAGCAGCCCATCTCCTACGTCCTACAATGAGCAGTTCTTC.

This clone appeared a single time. CDR3 amino acids: CASSISVGQESSYEQYF. As DNA, the CDR3 is TGTGCCAGTAGTATAAGTGTGGGCCAGGAAAGCTCCTACGAGCAGTACTTC. This chain connects TRBV19 to TRBJ2-7; D is unclear. Germline V CDR1 and CDR2: LNHDA, SQIVND (reference sequence). Trimming stripped 2 bases from V and 0 bases from J, with 17 bases between. The CDR3 totals 17 residues.

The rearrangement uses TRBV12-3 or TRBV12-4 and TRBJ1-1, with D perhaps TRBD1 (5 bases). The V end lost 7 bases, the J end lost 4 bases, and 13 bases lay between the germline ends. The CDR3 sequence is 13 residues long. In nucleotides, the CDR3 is TGTGCCAGCACCCAGGGAGGGCCCACTGAAGCTTTCTTT. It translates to CASTQGGPTEAFF.

The CDR3 nucleotides read TGCGCCAGCAGCCAAGATCGGTTCTCCTACGAGCAGTACTTC. Amino acids: CASSQDRFSYEQYF. This rearrangement joins TRBV4-3 to TRBJ2-7, with unresolved D. Germline V gene lookup returns CDR1 LGHNA and CDR2 YSLEER. The CDR3 runs 14 residues. Between the trimmed V and J ends, which lost 0 bases and 0 bases, there was a span of 6 bases.

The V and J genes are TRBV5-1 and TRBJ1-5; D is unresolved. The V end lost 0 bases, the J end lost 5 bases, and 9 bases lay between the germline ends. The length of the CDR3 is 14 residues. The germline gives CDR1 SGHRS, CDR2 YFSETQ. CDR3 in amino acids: CASSLGGVHQPQHF. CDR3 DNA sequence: TGCGCCAGCAGCTTGGGCGGGGTACATCAGCCCCAGCATTTT.

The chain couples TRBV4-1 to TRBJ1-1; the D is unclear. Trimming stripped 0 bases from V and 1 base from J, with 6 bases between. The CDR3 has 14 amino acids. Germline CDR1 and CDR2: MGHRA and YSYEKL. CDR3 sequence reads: CASSQDRENTEAFF. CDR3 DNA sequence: TGCGCCAGCAGCCAAGATAGAGAGAACACTGAAGCTTTCTTT.

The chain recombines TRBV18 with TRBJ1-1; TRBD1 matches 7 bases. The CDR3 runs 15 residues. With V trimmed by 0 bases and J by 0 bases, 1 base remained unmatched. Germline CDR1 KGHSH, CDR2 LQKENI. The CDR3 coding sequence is TGTGCCAGCTCACCACCGACAGGGATGAACACTGAAGCTTTCTTT. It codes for CASSPPTGMNTEAFF.

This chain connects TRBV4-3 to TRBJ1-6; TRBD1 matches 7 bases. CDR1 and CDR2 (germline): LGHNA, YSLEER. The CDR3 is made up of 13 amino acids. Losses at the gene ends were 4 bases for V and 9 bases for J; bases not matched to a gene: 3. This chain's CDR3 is CASSRDRASPLHF. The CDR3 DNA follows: TGCGCCAGCAGCCGTGACAGGGCTTCACCCCTCCACTTT.

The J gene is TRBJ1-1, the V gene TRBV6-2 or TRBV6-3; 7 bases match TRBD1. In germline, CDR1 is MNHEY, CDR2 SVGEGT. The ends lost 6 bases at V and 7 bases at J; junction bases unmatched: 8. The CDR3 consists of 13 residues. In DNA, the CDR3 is TGTGCCAGCAGCCGCAGGGGGAGCGGTGAAGCTTTCTTT. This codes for CASSRRGSGEAFF.

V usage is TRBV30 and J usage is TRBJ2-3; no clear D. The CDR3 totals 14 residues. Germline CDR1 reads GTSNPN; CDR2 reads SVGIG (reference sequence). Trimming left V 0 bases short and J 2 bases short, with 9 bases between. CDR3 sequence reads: CAWSVDSYTDTQYF. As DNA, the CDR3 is TGTGCCTGGAGTGTCGACTCCTACACAGATACGCAGTATTTT.

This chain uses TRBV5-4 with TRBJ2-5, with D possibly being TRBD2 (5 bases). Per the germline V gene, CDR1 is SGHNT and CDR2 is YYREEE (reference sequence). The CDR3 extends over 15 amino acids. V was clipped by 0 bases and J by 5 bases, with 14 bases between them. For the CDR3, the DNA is TGTGCCAGCAGCTTGGGGGGAGCTAGCATGGAGACCCAGTACTTC. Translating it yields CASSLGGASMETQYF. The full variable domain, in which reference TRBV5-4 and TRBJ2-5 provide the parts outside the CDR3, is ETGVTQSPTHLIKTRGQQVTLRCSSQSGHNTVSWYQQALGQGPQFIFQYYREEENGRGNFPPRFSGLQFPNYSSELNVNALELDDSALYLCASSLGGASMETQYFGPGTRLLVL.

The CDR3 coding sequence is TGTGCCAGTAGTCTTCAGGGGGCGTCCTATAATTCACCCCTCCACTTT. Its protein product is CASSLQGASYNSPLHF. This sequence joins TRBV19 and TRBJ1-6; 8 bases match TRBD1. V was clipped by 5 bases and J by 1 base; unmatched bases: 4. Germline V gene lookup returns CDR1 LNHDA and CDR2 SQIVND (reference sequence). The CDR3 has 16 residues. The full variable domain, its missing parts supplied by reference TRBV19 and TRBJ1-6, is DGGITQSPKYLFRKEGQNVTLSCEQNLNHDAMYWYRQDPGQGLRLIYYSQIVNDFQKGDIAEGYSVSREKKESFPLTVTSAQKNPTAFYLCASSLQGASYNSPLHFGNGTRLTVT.

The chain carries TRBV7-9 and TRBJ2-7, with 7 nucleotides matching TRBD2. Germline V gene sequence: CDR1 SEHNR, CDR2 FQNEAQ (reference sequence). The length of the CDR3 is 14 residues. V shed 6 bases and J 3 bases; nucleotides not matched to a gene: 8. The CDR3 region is CASRAGGGLYEQYF. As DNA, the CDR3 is TGTGCCAGCAGGGCCGGCGGGGGTCTCTACGAGCAGTACTTC.

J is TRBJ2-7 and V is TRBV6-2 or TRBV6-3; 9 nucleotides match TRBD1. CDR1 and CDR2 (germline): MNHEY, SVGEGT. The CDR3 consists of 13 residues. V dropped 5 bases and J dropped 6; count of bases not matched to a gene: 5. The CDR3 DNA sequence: TGTGCCAGCAGTCCACAGGGGGCGGTCGAGCAGTACTTC. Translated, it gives CASSPQGAVEQYF.

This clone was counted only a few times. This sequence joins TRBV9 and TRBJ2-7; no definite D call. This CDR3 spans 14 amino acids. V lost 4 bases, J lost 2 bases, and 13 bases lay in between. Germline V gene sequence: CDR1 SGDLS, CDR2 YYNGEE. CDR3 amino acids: CASSPSGSPYEQYF. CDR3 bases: TGTGCCAGCAGCCCCTCCGGGTCACCCTACGAGCAGTACTTC. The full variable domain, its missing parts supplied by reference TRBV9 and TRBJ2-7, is DSGVTQTPKHLITATGQRVTLRCSPRSGDLSVYWYQQSLDQGLQFLIQYYNGEERAKGNILERFSAQQFPDLHSELNLSSLELGDSALYFCASSPSGSPYEQYFGPGTRLTVT.

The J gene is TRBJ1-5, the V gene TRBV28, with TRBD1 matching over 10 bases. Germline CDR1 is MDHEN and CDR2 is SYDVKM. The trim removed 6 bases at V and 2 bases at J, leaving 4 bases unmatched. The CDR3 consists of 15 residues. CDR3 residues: CASSRGTGGNQPQHF. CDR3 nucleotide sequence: TGTGCCAGCAGCCGTGGGACAGGGGGCAATCAGCCCCAGCATTTT.

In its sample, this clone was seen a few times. The CDR3 reads CASSHGRKNTEAFF. The CDR3 DNA follows: TGTGCCAGCAGCCATGGCAGAAAGAACACTGAAGCTTTCTTT. V usage is TRBV3-1 (or the pseudogene TRBV3-2) and J usage is TRBJ1-1; D unresolved. Germline V gene sequence: CDR1 LGHDT, CDR2 YNNKEL (reference sequence). Trimming removed 3 bases from V and 1 base from J, with 9 bases in between. This CDR3 is 14 amino acids long.

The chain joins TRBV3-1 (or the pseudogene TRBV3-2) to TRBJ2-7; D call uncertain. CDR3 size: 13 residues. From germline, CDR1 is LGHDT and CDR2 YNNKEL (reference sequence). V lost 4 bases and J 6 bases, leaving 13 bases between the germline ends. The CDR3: CASSLRLVTEQYF. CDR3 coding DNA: TGTGCCAGCAGCCTCCGACTTGTTACCGAGCAGTACTTC.

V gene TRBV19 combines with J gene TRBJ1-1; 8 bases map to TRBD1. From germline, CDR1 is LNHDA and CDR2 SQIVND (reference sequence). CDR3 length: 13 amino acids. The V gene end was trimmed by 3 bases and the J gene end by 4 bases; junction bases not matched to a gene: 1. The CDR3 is CASSIDRGTEAFF. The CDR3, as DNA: TGTGCCAGTAGTATCGACAGGGGCACTGAAGCTTTCTTT.